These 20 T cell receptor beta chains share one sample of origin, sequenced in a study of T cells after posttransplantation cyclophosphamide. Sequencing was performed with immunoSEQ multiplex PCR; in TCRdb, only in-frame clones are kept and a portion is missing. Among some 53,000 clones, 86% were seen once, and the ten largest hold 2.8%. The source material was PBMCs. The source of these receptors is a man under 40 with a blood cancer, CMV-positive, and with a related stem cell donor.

CDR3 sequence: CASSLVSGITGELFF. The CDR3 nucleotides read TGTGCCAGCAGCTTGGTATCGGGAATTACCGGGGAGCTGTTTTTT. The V and J genes are TRBV5-4 and TRBJ2-2; D may be TRBD2 (5 bases). This CDR3 region has 15 residues. Looked up from germline, CDR1 is SGHNT and CDR2 is YYREEE (reference sequence). V lost 0 bases, J lost 5 bases, and 11 bases lay in between.

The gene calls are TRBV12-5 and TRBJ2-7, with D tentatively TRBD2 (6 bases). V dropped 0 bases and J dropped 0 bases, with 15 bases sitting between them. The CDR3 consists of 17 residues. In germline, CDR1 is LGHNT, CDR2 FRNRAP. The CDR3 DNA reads TGTGCTAGTGGTTTGGTACAAGGGGAGGCTTCCTCCTACGAGCAGTACTTC. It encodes CASGLVQGEASSYEQYF.

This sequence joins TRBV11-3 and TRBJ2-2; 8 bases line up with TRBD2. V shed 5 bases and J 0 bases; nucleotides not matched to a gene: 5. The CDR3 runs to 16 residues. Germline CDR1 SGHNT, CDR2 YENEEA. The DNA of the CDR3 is TGTGCCAGCAGCCTTCTAGCGGGTCCGAACACCGGGGAGCTGTTTTTT. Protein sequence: CASSLLAGPNTGELFF. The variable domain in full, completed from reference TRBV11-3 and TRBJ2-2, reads EAGVVQSPRYKIIEKKQPVAFWCNPISGHNTLYWYLQNLGQGPELLIRYENEEAVDDSQLPKDRFSAERLKGVDSTLKIQPAELGDSAVYLCASSLLAGPNTGELFFGEGSRLTVL.

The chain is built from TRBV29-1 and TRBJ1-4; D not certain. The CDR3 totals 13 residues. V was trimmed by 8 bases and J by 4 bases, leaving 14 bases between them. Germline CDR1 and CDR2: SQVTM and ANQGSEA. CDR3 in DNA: TGCAGCACCGAAGACGGAGATAATGAAAAACTGTTTTTT. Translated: CSTEDGDNEKLFF.

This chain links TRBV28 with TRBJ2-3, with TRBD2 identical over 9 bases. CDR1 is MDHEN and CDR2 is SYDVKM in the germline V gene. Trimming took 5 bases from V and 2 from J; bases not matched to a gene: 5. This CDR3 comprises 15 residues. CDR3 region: CASSPASGTTDTQYF. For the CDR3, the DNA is TGTGCCAGCAGTCCAGCTAGCGGGACCACAGATACGCAGTATTTT.

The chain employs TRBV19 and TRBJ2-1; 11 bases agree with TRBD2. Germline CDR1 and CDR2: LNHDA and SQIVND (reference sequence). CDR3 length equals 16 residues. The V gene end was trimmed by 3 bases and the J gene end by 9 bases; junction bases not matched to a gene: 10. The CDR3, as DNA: TGTGCCAGTAGTATGGGTAGACTAGCGGGACGTAGTGAGCAGTTCTTC. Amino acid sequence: CASSMGRLAGRSEQFF.

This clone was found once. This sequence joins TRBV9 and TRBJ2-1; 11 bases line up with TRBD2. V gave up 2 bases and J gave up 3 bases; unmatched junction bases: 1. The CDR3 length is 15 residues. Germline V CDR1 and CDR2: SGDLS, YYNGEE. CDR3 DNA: TGTGCCAGCAGCGTCCTAGCGGGGGGCTACAATGAGCAGTTCTTC. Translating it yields CASSVLAGGYNEQFF.

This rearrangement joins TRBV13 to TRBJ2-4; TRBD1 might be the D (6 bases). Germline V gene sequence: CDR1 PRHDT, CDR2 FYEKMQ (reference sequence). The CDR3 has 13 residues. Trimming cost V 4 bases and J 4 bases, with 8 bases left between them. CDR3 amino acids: CASSSRGKNIQYF. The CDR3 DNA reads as TGTGCCAGCAGCTCCAGGGGAAAAAACATTCAGTACTTC.

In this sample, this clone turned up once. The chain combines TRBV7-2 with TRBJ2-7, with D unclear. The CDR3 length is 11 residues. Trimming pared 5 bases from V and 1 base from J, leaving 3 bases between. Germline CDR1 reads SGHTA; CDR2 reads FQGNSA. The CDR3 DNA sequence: TGTGCCAGCAGCCTGTCCTACGAGCAGTACTTC. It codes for CASSLSYEQYF.

CDR3: CASSVDKDTQYF. The CDR3 nucleotides read TGTGCCAGCAGCGTAGACAAGGATACGCAGTATTTT. The V call is TRBV9, the J call TRBJ2-3; D is undetermined. Germline V gene lookup returns CDR1 SGDLS and CDR2 YYNGEE. This CDR3 region has 12 residues. Trimming pared 0 bases from V and 6 bases from J, leaving 5 bases between.

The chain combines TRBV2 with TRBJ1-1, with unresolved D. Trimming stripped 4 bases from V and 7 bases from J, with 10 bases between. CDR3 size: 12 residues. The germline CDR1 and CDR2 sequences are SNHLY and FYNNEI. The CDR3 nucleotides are TGTGCCAGCAGTGTTATGAGGAATGAAGCTTTCTTT. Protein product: CASSVMRNEAFF.

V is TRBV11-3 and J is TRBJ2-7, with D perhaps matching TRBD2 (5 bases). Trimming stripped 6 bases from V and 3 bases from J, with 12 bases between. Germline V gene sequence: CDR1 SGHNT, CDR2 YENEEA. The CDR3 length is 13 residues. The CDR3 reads CASSRGFYYEQYF. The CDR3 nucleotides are TGTGCCAGCAGTCGGGGTTTCTACTACGAGCAGTACTTC. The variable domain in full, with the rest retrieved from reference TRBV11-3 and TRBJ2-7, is EAGVVQSPRYKIIEKKQPVAFWCNPISGHNTLYWYLQNLGQGPELLIRYENEEAVDDSQLPKDRFSAERLKGVDSTLKIQPAELGDSAVYLCASSRGFYYEQYFGPGTRLTVT.

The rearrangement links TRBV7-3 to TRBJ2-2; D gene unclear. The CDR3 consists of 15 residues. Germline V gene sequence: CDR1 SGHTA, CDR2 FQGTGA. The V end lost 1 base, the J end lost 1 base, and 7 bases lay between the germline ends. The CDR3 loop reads CASSLIAGNTGELFF. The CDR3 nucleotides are TGTGCCAGCAGCTTAATCGCAGGGAACACCGGGGAGCTGTTTTTT.

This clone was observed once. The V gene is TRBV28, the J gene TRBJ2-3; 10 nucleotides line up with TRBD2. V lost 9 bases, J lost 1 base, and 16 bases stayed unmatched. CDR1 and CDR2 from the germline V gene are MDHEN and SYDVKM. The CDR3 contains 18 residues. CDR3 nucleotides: TGTGCCAGTACAAGGGCCTATTTCGGGACTAGCGGCACAGATACGCAGTATTTT. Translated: CASTRAYFGTSGTDTQYF. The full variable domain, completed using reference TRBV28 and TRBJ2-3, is DVKVTQSSRYLVKRTGEKVFLECVQDMDHENMFWYRQDPGLGLRLIYFSYDVKMKEKGDIPEGYSVSREKKERFSLILESASTNQTSMYLCASTRAYFGTSGTDTQYFGPGTRLTVL.

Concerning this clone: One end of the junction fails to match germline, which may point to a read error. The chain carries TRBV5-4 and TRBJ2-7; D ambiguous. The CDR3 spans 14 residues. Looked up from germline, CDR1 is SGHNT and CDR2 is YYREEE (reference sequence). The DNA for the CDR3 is TGCGCCAGCAGCCAAGAAGTTAGTTACTACGAGCAGTACTTC. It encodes CASSQEVSYYEQYF.

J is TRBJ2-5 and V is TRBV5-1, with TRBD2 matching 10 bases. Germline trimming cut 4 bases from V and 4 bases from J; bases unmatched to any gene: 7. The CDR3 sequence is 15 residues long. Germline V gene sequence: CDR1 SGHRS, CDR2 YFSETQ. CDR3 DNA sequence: TGCGCCAGCAGCGCCTTAGCGGGAGGTTTAGAGACCCAGTACTTC. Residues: CASSALAGGLETQYF.

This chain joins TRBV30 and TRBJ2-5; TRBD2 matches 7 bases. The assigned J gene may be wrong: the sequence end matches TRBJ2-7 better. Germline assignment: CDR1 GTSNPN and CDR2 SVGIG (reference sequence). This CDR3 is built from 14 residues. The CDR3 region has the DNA TGTGCCTGGACCGGCGGGACTACGAAGTACGAGCAGTACTTC. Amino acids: CAWTGGTTKYEQYF.

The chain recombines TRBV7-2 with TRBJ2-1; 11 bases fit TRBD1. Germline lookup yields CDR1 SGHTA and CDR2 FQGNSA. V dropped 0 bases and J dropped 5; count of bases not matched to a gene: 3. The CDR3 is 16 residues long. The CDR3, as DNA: TGTGCCAGCAGCTTAGCGGGACAGGGGGTACACAATGAGCAGTTCTTC. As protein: CASSLAGQGVHNEQFF.

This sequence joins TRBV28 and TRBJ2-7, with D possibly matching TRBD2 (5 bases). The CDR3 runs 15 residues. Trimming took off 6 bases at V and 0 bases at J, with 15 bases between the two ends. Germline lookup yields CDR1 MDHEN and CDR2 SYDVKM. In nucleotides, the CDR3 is TGTGCCAGCAGGACGAGCGGTCCCTCCTCCTACGAGCAGTACTTC. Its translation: CASRTSGPSSYEQYF.

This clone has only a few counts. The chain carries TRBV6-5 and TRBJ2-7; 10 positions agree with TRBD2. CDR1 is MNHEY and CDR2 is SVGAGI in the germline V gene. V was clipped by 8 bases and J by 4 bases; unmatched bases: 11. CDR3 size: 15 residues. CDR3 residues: CASRRTSGRGYEQYF. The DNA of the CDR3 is TGTGCCAGCCGCCGGACTAGCGGCCGGGGTTACGAGCAGTACTTC.